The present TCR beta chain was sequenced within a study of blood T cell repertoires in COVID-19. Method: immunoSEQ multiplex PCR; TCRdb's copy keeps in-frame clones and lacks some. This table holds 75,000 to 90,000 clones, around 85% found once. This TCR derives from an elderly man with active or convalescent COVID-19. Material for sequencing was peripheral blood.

The CDR3 DNA follows: TGCGCCAGCAGCCAAGTTTCGGTTGAAAAACTGTTTTTT. Protein: CASSQVSVEKLFF. This rearrangement joins TRBV4-1 to TRBJ1-4; no clear D. Between the trimmed V and J ends, which lost 1 base and 7 bases, there was a span of 7 bases. This CDR3 spans 13 amino acids. In germline, CDR1 is MGHRA, CDR2 YSYEKL.